These 32 T cell receptor beta chains originate from one sample sequenced in a study of shared clonotypes between healthy human individuals (dated by TCRdb to about 2020). Libraries were built with the immunoSEQ multiplex PCR assay. In its TCRdb copy, this immuneACCESS table keeps in-frame sequences only and misses some clones. Where compared with another copy, unresolved V genes explain less than half of these, and the others have no known cause. Across this sample there are roughly 2 million clones, with 90% to 95% seen only once. Together, the top ten hold 0.1% to 0.15% of the sample. Sequenced: naive CD4+ T cells sorted from blood. According to the study, the label for this sample's cell subset or site signals: CD45RA+ positively selected. The receptors originated from a man between 18 and 29 years old in good health.

This chain connects TRBV29-1 to TRBJ2-7; a weak D match, TRBD2 (6 bases). Germline CDR1 is SQVTM and CDR2 is ANQGSEA. Trimming removed 5 bases from V and 3 bases from J, with 17 bases in between. The CDR3 runs to 14 residues. As DNA, the CDR3 is TGCAGCGTTCTCCTTCGTTCGGGAGACTACGAGCAGTACTTC. Amino acids: CSVLLRSGDYEQYF.

This clone was seen a single time. Within the sample, other DNA sequences also encode this same CDR3. V gene TRBV5-8 combines with J gene TRBJ2-5; D gene ambiguous. CDR3 length equals 11 residues. V shed 4 bases and J shed 5 bases, with 6 bases lying between them. Germline V gives CDR1 SGHTS, CDR2 YDEGEE. The CDR3, as DNA: TGTGCCAGCAGCCTACGGGAGACCCAGTACTTC. Translated: CASSLRETQYF.

The CDR3 protein is CASTTTGGTEAFF. CDR3 nucleotides: TGTGCCAGCACCACGACAGGGGGCACTGAAGCTTTCTTT. The chain carries TRBV2 and TRBJ1-1; 9 bases align to TRBD1. Trimming at V came to 7 bases and at J to 4 bases, leaving 4 bases not matched to a gene. From germline, CDR1 is SNHLY and CDR2 FYNNEI. The CDR3 spans 13 residues. Full variable domain (outside the CDR3, taken from reference TRBV2 and TRBJ1-1): EPEVTQTPSHQVTQMGQEVILRCVPISNHLYFYWYRQILGQKVEFLVSFYNNEISEKSEIFDDQFSVERPDGSNFTLKIRSTKLEDSAMYFCASTTTGGTEAFFGQGTRLTVV.

This chain links TRBV2 with TRBJ2-3; TRBD2 matches 7 bases. Germline V gene sequence: CDR1 SNHLY, CDR2 FYNNEI. J was trimmed by 0 bases and V by 3 bases; bases with no gene match: 3. CDR3 length: 15 amino acids. The CDR3 DNA reads TGTGCCAGCAGTGACCGGGGGGTGAGCACAGATACGCAGTATTTT. Its protein is CASSDRGVSTDTQYF.

The chain has TRBV18 and TRBJ1-2, with 9 positions matching TRBD1. Germline V gives CDR1 KGHSH, CDR2 LQKENI. Trimming took 7 bases from V and 7 from J; bases not matched to a gene: 13. The CDR3 has 15 amino acids. CDR3 nucleotide sequence: TGTGCCAGCTTCTTGCCGGGACAGGGAATAAGTGGCTACACCTTC. It codes for CASFLPGQGISGYTF. The variable domain in full, with the rest retrieved from reference TRBV18 and TRBJ1-2, is NAGVMQNPRHLVRRRGQEARLRCSPMKGHSHVYWYRQLPEEGLKFMVYLQKENIIDESGMPKERFSAEFPKEGPSILRIQQVVRGDSAAYFCASFLPGQGISGYTFGSGTRLTVV.

The chain is built from TRBV7-2 and TRBJ2-1; possibly TRBD1 for D (6 bases). The CDR3 covers 13 residues. Germline-derived CDR1 and CDR2 are SGHTA and FQGNSA. Trimming took off 1 base at V and 11 bases at J, with 12 bases between the two ends. The CDR3 coding sequence is TGTGCCAGCAGCTTAGTGGGGGCCCTTCAGCAGTTCTTC. Translation: CASSLVGALQQFF.

V usage is TRBV10-3 and J usage is TRBJ1-2, with a tentative D call TRBD1 (5 bases). The CDR3 is made up of 12 amino acids. The V gene lost 2 bases and the J gene lost 6 bases, with 7 bases spanning the gap. Germline assignment: CDR1 ENHRY and CDR2 SYGVKD. This chain's CDR3 is CAISEGDHGYTF. The CDR3 DNA is TGTGCCATCAGTGAGGGGGACCATGGCTACACCTTC.

This chain connects TRBV29-1 to TRBJ1-1; the D gene is possibly TRBD1 (5 bases). The V gene lost 8 bases and the J gene lost 1 base, with 11 bases spanning the gap. Germline CDR1 is SQVTM and CDR2 is ANQGSEA. The CDR3 extends over 12 amino acids. CDR3 protein: CSLRRGNTEAFF. The CDR3 DNA reads TGCAGCCTACGGAGGGGGAACACTGAAGCTTTCTTT.

The chain couples TRBV5-4 to TRBJ2-2; 10 bases fit TRBD2. Germline loops: CDR1 SGHNT, CDR2 YYREEE (reference sequence). The trim removed 0 bases at V and 6 bases at J, leaving 14 bases unmatched. This CDR3 is 19 amino acids long. CDR3 nucleotide sequence: TGTGCCAGCAGCTTGGAGTCGGGTCGGGGGCTAGCGGGAGCCGGGGAGCTGTTTTTT. As protein: CASSLESGRGLAGAGELFF.

V is TRBV18 and J is TRBJ1-5, with D maybe TRBD1 (5 bases). There are 14 residues in the CDR3. CDR1 is KGHSH, CDR2 LQKENI, per germline. Deletions cut 5 bases from V and 4 bases from J, with 12 bases between. Here the CDR3 reads CASSETEKNQPQHF. The CDR3 DNA follows: TGTGCCAGCTCAGAGACAGAAAAGAATCAGCCCCAGCATTTT. Looking up the rest from reference TRBV18 and TRBJ1-5 gives the full variable domain: NAGVMQNPRHLVRRRGQEARLRCSPMKGHSHVYWYRQLPEEGLKFMVYLQKENIIDESGMPKERFSAEFPKEGPSILRIQQVVRGDSAAYFCASSETEKNQPQHFGDGTRLSIL.

This chain links TRBV29-1 with TRBJ1-1, with a weak D call TRBD1 (5 bases). Germline values: CDR1 SQVTM, CDR2 ANQGSEA. V was cut by 6 bases and J by 5 bases, with 10 bases left in between. The CDR3 is made up of 11 amino acids. Here the CDR3 DNA reads TGCAGCGTAAAACAGGCAACTGAAGCTTTCTTT. It yields the protein CSVKQATEAFF.

As for this clone: The same CDR3 arises from other DNA sequences in this sample as well. J is TRBJ2-7 and V is TRBV5-1, with TRBD1 matching 9 bases. CDR1 SGHRS and CDR2 YFSETQ come from the germline V gene. This CDR3 contains 16 residues. After removal of 0 bases from V and 1 base from J, the junction contained 5 bases not matched to a gene. The CDR3 DNA reads as TGCGCCAGCAGCTTGGGAGGGACAGGGATTTCCTACGAGCAGTACTTC. It translates to CASSLGGTGISYEQYF.

The sample holds one count of this clone. This chain uses TRBV28 with TRBJ2-7, with D possibly matching TRBD1 (6 bases). Per the germline V gene, CDR1 is MDHEN and CDR2 is SYDVKM. The CDR3 covers 15 residues. Trimming stripped 3 bases from V and 8 bases from J, with 20 bases between. This chain's CDR3 is CASSLSNRQVAKQYF. CDR3 in DNA: TGTGCCAGCAGTTTGAGTAATCGACAGGTAGCCAAGCAGTACTTC.

The chain joins TRBV7-8 to TRBJ1-6; weak D call: TRBD1 (6 bases). The V gene lost 1 base and the J gene lost 6 bases, with 10 bases spanning the gap. This CDR3 has 15 amino acids. Germline V gene sequence: CDR1 SGHVS, CDR2 FQNEAQ. The CDR3: CASSLVGGLNSPLHF. The CDR3 DNA sequence: TGTGCCAGCAGCTTAGTTGGGGGGCTTAATTCACCCCTCCACTTT.

The chain has TRBV7-3 and TRBJ2-1, with TRBD1 identical over 9 bases. CDR3 length equals 15 residues. V lost 0 bases and J lost 9; bases outside the gene matches: 6. CDR1 is SGHTA, CDR2 FQGTGA, per germline. The CDR3 is CASSLTSGQGSEQFF. As DNA, the CDR3 is TGTGCCAGCAGCTTAACTTCGGGACAGGGAAGTGAGCAGTTCTTC.

Turning to this clone: Relative to the germline gene, one junction end is altered; a read error may explain this. The chain links TRBV2 to TRBJ1-6; D is unclear. Germline lookup yields CDR1 SNHLY and CDR2 FYNNEI. This CDR3 comprises 12 residues. The CDR3 DNA follows: TGTGCCAGCAGAGAAGACTTGTCACCCCTCCACTTT. It is translated as CASREDLSPLHF.

V usage is TRBV7-2 and J usage is TRBJ2-7; D may match TRBD1 or TRBD2 (6 bases each). This CDR3 has 15 residues. Germline-derived CDR1 and CDR2 are SGHTA and FQGNSA. The ends were cut back, 4 bases at V and 3 bases at J, with 16 bases in the middle. The chain's CDR3 is CASSSLGGNIYEQYF. CDR3 nucleotide sequence: TGTGCCAGCAGCTCACTCGGGGGCAATATCTACGAGCAGTACTTC. The full variable domain, with the rest looked up from reference TRBV7-2 and TRBJ2-7, is GAGVSQSPSNKVTEKGKDVELRCDPISGHTALYWYRQSLGQGLEFLIYFQGNSAPDKSGLPSDRFSAERTGGSVSTLTIQRTQQEDSAVYLCASSSLGGNIYEQYFGPGTRLTVT.

About this clone: Other DNA sequences from this sample encode an identical CDR3 as well. The gene calls are TRBV6-1 and TRBJ2-7, with D possibly TRBD1 on 6 matching bases. The V gene's germline CDR1 is MNHNS and CDR2 SASEGT. The CDR3 totals 13 residues. Trimming pared 6 bases from V and 2 bases from J, leaving 11 bases between. CDR3 loop: CASRKTGPYEQYF. In nucleotides, the CDR3 is TGTGCCAGCAGAAAGACAGGCCCCTACGAGCAGTACTTC.

The gene calls are TRBV29-1 and TRBJ1-1; weak D call: TRBD1 (5 bases). V lost 2 bases and J 3 bases, leaving 13 bases between the germline ends. The CDR3 has 14 amino acids. The germline V gene has CDR1 SQVTM and CDR2 ANQGSEA. The DNA of the CDR3 is TGCAGCGTTGAAAATAAACAGGTATACACTGAAGCTTTCTTT. Its translation is CSVENKQVYTEAFF.

In its sample, this clone was seen once. This sequence joins TRBV7-6 and TRBJ2-5, with 11 bases fitting TRBD2. The V segment lost 2 bases and the J segment 4 bases; nucleotides outside the gene matches: 12. CDR3 size: 18 residues. The germline V gene has CDR1 SGHVS and CDR2 FNYEAQ. CDR3 sequence: CASSLRASGRLEGETQYF. DNA of the CDR3: TGTGCCAGCAGCTTACGGGCTAGCGGGAGGTTGGAGGGAGAGACCCAGTACTTC.

J is TRBJ2-5 and V is TRBV5-1; no clear D gene. Germline V gene sequence: CDR1 SGHRS, CDR2 YFSETQ. With 0 bases removed from V and 2 bases from J, the gap between germline ends came to 5 bases. The CDR3 contains 13 residues. In nucleotides, the CDR3 is TGCGCCAGCAGCTTGGTGACTCAAGAGACCCAGTACTTC. Its protein is CASSLVTQETQYF.

The chain uses TRBV5-1 and TRBJ1-6; D remains ambiguous. Germline V gene data show CDR1 as SGHRS and CDR2 as YFSETQ. V was shortened by 4 bases and J by 7 bases, with 12 bases between the two germline ends. The CDR3 is 14 residues long. CDR3 nucleotides: TGCGCCAGCAGCACGCAAACTACAAATTCACCCCTCCACTTT. Amino acid sequence: CASSTQTTNSPLHF.

This clone was recorded only once. The chain is built from TRBV6-6 and TRBJ1-1; D not resolved. Trimming cost V 10 bases and J 10 bases, with 19 bases left between them. The CDR3 is made up of 12 amino acids. Germline V gene data show CDR1 as MNHNY and CDR2 as SVGAGI (reference sequence). The CDR3 protein is CATRDQVVGAFF. The DNA for the CDR3 is TGTGCCACACGAGACCAGGTTGTTGGAGCTTTCTTT.

This clone appeared a single time. One end of the junction varies from germline; a read error may be responsible. The genes are TRBV7-7 and TRBJ2-2; D unresolved. The CDR3 is made up of 14 amino acids. The germline V gene encodes CDR1 SSHAT and CDR2 FNYEAQ (reference sequence). CDR3 DNA: TGTGCTAGCAGCTTAAACTTCAACACCGGGGAGCTGTTTTTT. Its protein is CASSLNFNTGELFF.

This chain links TRBV30 with TRBJ1-1, with a tentative D call TRBD1 (5 bases). The CDR3 has 16 amino acids. V was shortened by 0 bases and J by 1 base, with 15 bases between the two germline ends. Germline V gene lookup returns CDR1 GTSNPN and CDR2 SVGIG (reference sequence). DNA of the CDR3: TGTGCCTGGAGTGTACGTGGGGGGATGAGGAACACTGAAGCTTTCTTT. It specifies CAWSVRGGMRNTEAFF.

This chain uses TRBV6-5 with TRBJ2-3; D gene uncertain. This CDR3 is 12 amino acids long. Germline V lookup: CDR1 MNHEY, CDR2 SVGAGI. Trimming shortened V by 5 bases and J by 2 bases, and 5 bases separated the two germline ends. The CDR3 protein is CASSENTDTQYF. CDR3 nucleotides: TGTGCCAGCAGTGAAAACACAGATACGCAGTATTTT.

The J gene is TRBJ2-5, the V gene TRBV2; 8 nucleotides agree with TRBD2. Trimming cost V 5 bases and J 0 bases; bases outside gene matches: 5. This CDR3 is built from 15 residues. Germline-derived CDR1 and CDR2 are SNHLY and FYNNEI. This chain's CDR3 is CASSSSGPYQETQYF. CDR3 nucleotide sequence: TGTGCCAGCAGTTCTAGCGGGCCGTACCAAGAGACCCAGTACTTC.

The sample holds a few counts of this clone. This chain connects TRBV5-1 to TRBJ1-2; a possible D gene is TRBD1 (5 bases). The CDR3 spans 14 residues. Trimming removed 1 base at V and 8 bases at J, with 15 bases between. Germline V gene lookup returns CDR1 SGHRS and CDR2 YFSETQ. The CDR3 DNA reads TGCGCCAGCAGCTTGAATTGGCAGGGCTGGGGCTACACCTTC. This codes for CASSLNWQGWGYTF.

The chain employs TRBV7-8 and TRBJ2-7; perhaps TRBD1 as D (5 bases). Germline values: CDR1 SGHVS, CDR2 FQNEAQ. This CDR3 region has 15 residues. The V and J ends lost 0 bases and 1 base respectively, with 10 bases between them. The CDR3 reads CASSLAKGQSYEQYF. The CDR3 DNA reads as TGTGCCAGCAGCTTAGCGAAGGGGCAATCCTACGAGCAGTACTTC.

This clone showed up just once. The V and J genes are TRBV5-1 and TRBJ2-3; the D call may be TRBD1 or TRBD2 (5 bases each). CDR1 SGHRS and CDR2 YFSETQ come from the germline V gene. V lost 0 bases to trimming and J lost 4 bases, with 12 bases between them. CDR3 length: 15 residues. The CDR3 DNA sequence: TGCGCCAGCAGCTTGGACCAGGGAGTTGCAGATACGCAGTATTTT. Its translation: CASSLDQGVADTQYF.

This rearrangement joins TRBV4-1 to TRBJ1-4; D is unclear. Germline V gives CDR1 MGHRA, CDR2 YSYEKL. V lost 3 bases and J 8 bases, leaving 16 bases between the germline ends. The CDR3 has 15 residues. CDR3 loop: CASSQRQPPIEKLFF. For the CDR3, the DNA is TGCGCCAGCAGCCAGAGACAACCTCCGATAGAAAAACTGTTTTTT.

The CDR3 reads CAWSGRWEKLFF. The CDR3 DNA reads as TGTGCCTGGAGTGGACGATGGGAAAAACTGTTTTTT. This sequence joins TRBV30 and TRBJ1-4; D is unresolved. The germline CDR1 and CDR2 sequences are GTSNPN and SVGIG (reference sequence). V shed 1 base and J shed 8 bases, with 8 bases lying between them. This CDR3 contains 12 residues.